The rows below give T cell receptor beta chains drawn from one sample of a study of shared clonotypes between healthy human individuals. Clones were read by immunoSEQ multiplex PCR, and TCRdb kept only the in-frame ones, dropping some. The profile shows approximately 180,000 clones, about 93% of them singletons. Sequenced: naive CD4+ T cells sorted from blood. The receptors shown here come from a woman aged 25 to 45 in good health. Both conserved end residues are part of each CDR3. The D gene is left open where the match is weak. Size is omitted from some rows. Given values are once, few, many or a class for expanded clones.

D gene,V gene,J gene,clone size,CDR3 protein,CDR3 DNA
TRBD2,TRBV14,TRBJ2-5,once,CASSLGTSGRETQYF,TGTGCCAGCAGCCTGGGGACTAGCGGGAGGGAGACCCAGTACTTC
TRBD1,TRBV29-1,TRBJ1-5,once,CSARQGFNQPQHF,TGCAGCGCCCGACAGGGTTTCAATCAGCCCCAGCATTTT
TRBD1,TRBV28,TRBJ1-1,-,CASSSGGLQTEAFF,TGTGCCAGCAGCTCAGGGGGCTTGCAGACTGAAGCTTTCTTT
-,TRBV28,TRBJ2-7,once,CASSHGNYEQYF,TGTGCCAGCAGCCACGGGAACTACGAGCAGTACTTC
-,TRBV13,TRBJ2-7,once,CASTRTTTYEQYF,TGTGCCAGCACCCGGACCACCACCTACGAGCAGTACTTC
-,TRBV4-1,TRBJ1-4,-,CASSQGLVEKLFF,TGCGCCAGCAGCCAAGGGCTAGTTGAAAAACTGTTTTTT
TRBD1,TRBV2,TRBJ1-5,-,CASSVDRRRYSNQPQHF,TGTGCCAGCAGTGTGGACAGGAGACGGTATAGCAATCAGCCCCAGCATTTT
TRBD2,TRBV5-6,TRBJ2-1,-,CASTTGQGGRTYNEQFF,TGTGCCAGCACCACGGGCCAGGGCGGGAGGACATACAATGAGCAGTTCTTC
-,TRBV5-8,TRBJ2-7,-,CASSLAGTPNYEQYF,TGTGCCAGCAGCTTGGCGGGGACACCCAACTACGAGCAGTACTTC
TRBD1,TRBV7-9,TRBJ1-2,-,CASRRTGGQLSGYTF,TGTGCCAGCAGAAGGACAGGGGGACAGCTTTCGGGCTACACCTTC
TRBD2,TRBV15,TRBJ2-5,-,CATSSLGTIVPYKETQYF,TGTGCCACCAGCAGTCTCGGGACTATAGTCCCGTATAAAGAGACCCAGTACTTC
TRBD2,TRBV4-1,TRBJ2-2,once,CASSRSSGLQNTGELFF,TGCGCCAGCAGCCGATCTAGCGGACTACAGAACACCGGGGAGCTGTTTTTT
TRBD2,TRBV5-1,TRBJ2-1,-,CASSFLAGVADSYNEQFF,TGCGCCAGCAGCTTCCTAGCGGGAGTGGCCGACTCCTACAATGAGCAGTTCTTC
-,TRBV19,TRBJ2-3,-,CASSLGSTDTQYF,TGTGCCAGTAGTCTAGGGAGCACAGATACGCAGTATTTT
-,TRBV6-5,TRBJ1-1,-,CASSYLSKNTEAFF,TGTGCCAGCAGTTACCTAAGCAAGAACACTGAAGCTTTCTTT
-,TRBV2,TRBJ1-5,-,CASSDSQPQHF,TGTGCCAGCAGTGATAGTCAGCCCCAGCATTTT
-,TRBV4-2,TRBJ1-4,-,CASSQAISEKLFF,TGTGCCAGCAGCCAAGCAATCTCTGAAAAACTGTTTTTT
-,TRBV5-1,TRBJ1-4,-,CASSLGGPVGTGAATNEKLFF,TGCGCCAGCAGCTTGGGAGGACCAGTGGGCACAGGAGCCGCAACTAATGAAAAACTGTTTTTT
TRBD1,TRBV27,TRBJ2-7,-,CASSVPGTGGYEQYF,TGTGCCAGCAGTGTACCCGGGACAGGGGGCTACGAGCAGTACTTC
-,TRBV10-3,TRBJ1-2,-,CAISESGGFGYTF,TGTGCCATCAGTGAGTCAGGGGGGTTTGGCTACACCTTC
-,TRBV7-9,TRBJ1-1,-,CASSSFENTEAFF,TGTGCCAGCAGCTCCTTTGAGAACACTGAAGCTTTCTTT
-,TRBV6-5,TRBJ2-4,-,CASSLDGGADQNIQYF,TGTGCCAGCAGTTTGGACGGTGGGGCAGACCAAAACATTCAGTACTTC
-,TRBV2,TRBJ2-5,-,CASSEGQVQETQYF,TGTGCCAGCAGTGAGGGTCAGGTCCAAGAGACCCAGTACTTC
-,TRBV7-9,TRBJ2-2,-,CASSLVPGELFF,TGTGCCAGCAGCTTGGTCCCCGGGGAGCTGTTTTTT
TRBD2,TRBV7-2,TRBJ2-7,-,CASSLAASGAGYEQYF,TGTGCCAGCAGCTTAGCAGCTAGCGGGGCGGGTTACGAGCAGTACTTC
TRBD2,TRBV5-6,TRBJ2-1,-,CASSRGLAGNNEQFF,TGTGCCAGCAGCCGGGGACTAGCGGGTAACAATGAGCAGTTCTTC
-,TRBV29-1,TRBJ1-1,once,CSVQRSNTEAFF,TGCAGCGTGCAGAGGTCGAACACTGAAGCTTTCTTT
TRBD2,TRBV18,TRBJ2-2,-,CASSPSASGGTGELFF,TGTGCCAGCTCACCTTCTGCTAGCGGGGGCACCGGGGAGCTGTTTTTT
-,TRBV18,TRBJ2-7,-,CASSHPPSEQYF,TGTGCCAGCTCACACCCCCCCTCCGAGCAGTACTTC
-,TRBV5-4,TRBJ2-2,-,CASSLRAPNTGELFF,TGTGCCAGCAGCTTGCGGGCACCGAACACCGGGGAGCTGTTTTTT
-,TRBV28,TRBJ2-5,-,CASSLEIWQETQYF,TGTGCCAGCAGTTTAGAAATATGGCAAGAGACCCAGTACTTC
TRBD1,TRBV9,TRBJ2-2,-,CASSLRDRGPTGELFF,TGTGCCAGCAGCCTACGGGACAGGGGGCCCACCGGGGAGCTGTTTTTT
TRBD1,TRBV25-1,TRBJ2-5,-,CASSRGQGGEQYF,TGTGCCAGCAGTAGGGGACAGGGCGGGGAGCAGTACTTC
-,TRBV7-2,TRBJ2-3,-,CASTSPKDWGTDTQYF,TGTGCCAGCACTTCCCCCAAGGACTGGGGCACAGATACGCAGTATTTT
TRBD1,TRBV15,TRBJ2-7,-,CATSGTGTGDEEQYF,TGTGCCACCAGCGGAACCGGGACAGGGGATGAGGAGCAGTACTTC
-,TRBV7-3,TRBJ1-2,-,CASSSTPGYGYTF,TGTGCCAGCAGCTCCACCCCGGGCTATGGCTACACCTTC
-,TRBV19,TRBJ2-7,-,CASSRQAGTATYEQYF,TGTGCCAGTAGTAGACAAGCCGGGACGGCGACCTACGAGCAGTACTTC